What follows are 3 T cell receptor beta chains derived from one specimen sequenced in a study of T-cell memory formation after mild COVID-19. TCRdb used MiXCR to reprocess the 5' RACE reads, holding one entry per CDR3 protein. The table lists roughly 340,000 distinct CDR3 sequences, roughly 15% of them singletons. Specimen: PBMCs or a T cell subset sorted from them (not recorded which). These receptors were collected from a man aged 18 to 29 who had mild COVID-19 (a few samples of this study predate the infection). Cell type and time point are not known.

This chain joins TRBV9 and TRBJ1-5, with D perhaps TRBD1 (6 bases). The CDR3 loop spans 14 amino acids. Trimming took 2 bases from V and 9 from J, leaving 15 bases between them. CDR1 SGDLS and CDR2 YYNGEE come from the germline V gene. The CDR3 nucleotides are TGTGCCAGCAGCGTTTCAGGGGAACTATCGCCCCAGCATTTT. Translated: CASSVSGELSPQHF.

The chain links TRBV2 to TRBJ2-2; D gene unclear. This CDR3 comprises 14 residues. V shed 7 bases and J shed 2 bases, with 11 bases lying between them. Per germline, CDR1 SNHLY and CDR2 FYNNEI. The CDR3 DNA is TGTGCCAGCAACAACATCGACAACACCGGGGAGCTGTTTTTT. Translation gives CASNNIDNTGELFF.

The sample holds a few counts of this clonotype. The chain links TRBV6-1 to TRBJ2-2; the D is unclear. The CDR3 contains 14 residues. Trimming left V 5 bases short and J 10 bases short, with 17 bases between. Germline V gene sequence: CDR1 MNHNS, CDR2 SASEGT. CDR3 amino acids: CASSMTPVPVELFF. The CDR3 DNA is TGTGCCAGCAGTATGACCCCGGTACCTGTGGAGCTGTTTTTT.